The 21 T cell receptor beta chains below come from one sample, sequenced in a study of blood T cell repertoires in COVID-19. Clones were read by immunoSEQ multiplex PCR, and TCRdb kept only the in-frame ones, dropping some. The sample lists about 200,000 clones; approximately 85% were seen once. What was sequenced was peripheral blood. These receptor sequences come from a human donor with active or convalescent COVID-19. The donor label of this sample is uncertain.

The rearrangement joins TRBV5-1 to TRBJ2-5, with 8 bases fitting TRBD2. J lost 5 bases, V lost 4 bases, and 7 bases had no gene match. Germline V gene lookup returns CDR1 SGHRS and CDR2 YFSETQ. The CDR3 is made up of 14 amino acids. The CDR3 loop is CASSATAGAETQYF. Here the CDR3 DNA reads TGCGCCAGCAGCGCAACAGCGGGGGCGGAGACCCAGTACTTC.

The chain recombines TRBV9 with TRBJ1-6, with 10 bases matching TRBD1. CDR1 and CDR2 from the germline V gene are SGDLS and YYNGEE. The J segment lost 0 bases and the V segment lost 3 bases, leaving 9 bases of the junction unmatched. This CDR3 comprises 19 residues. This chain's CDR3 is CASSASGTGVGSYNSPLHF. The CDR3 DNA reads TGTGCCAGCAGCGCTTCCGGGACAGGGGTAGGCTCCTATAATTCACCCCTCCACTTT.

The V call is TRBV7-8, the J call TRBJ2-3; TRBD1 is a possible D gene (7 bases). The germline V gene encodes CDR1 SGHVS and CDR2 FQNEAQ. V was trimmed by 2 bases and J by 6 bases, leaving 18 bases between them. CDR3 length: 16 residues. CDR3 DNA sequence: TGTGCCAGCAGCTTACTGGAGGGGGCCTATTTGGATACGCAGTATTTT. Translation: CASSLLEGAYLDTQYF.

This clone came up a few times. The chain employs TRBV24-1 and TRBJ2-1; 11 nucleotides agree with TRBD2. The CDR3 consists of 17 residues. With V trimmed by 4 bases and J by 7 bases, 11 bases remained unmatched. Germline V CDR1 and CDR2: KGHDR, SFDVKD. CDR3 amino acids: CATSDHGTSGSRNEQFF. As DNA, the CDR3 is TGTGCCACCAGTGACCACGGTACTAGCGGGAGTCGGAATGAGCAGTTCTTC.

The rearrangement links TRBV4-2 to TRBJ1-1, with D perhaps TRBD1 (5 bases). V shed 4 bases and J shed 3 bases, with 18 bases lying between them. Germline-derived CDR1 and CDR2 are LGHNA and YNFKEQ. The CDR3 consists of 16 residues. The CDR3 DNA reads as TGTGCCAGCAGCCCGCCGACCGGGGGATTCGACACTGAAGCTTTCTTT. Amino acid sequence: CASSPPTGGFDTEAFF.

J is TRBJ1-2 and V is TRBV19; D possibly corresponds to TRBD1 (5 bases). The CDR3 covers 12 residues. V dropped 5 bases and J dropped 5 bases, with 9 bases sitting between them. From germline, CDR1 is LNHDA and CDR2 SQIVND (reference sequence). The chain's CDR3 is CASSLRTYGYTF. CDR3 coding DNA: TGTGCCAGTAGTTTGCGGACATATGGCTACACCTTC.

With regard to this clone: This same CDR3 is encoded by further DNA sequences in the sample. This rearrangement joins TRBV6-5 to TRBJ1-1, with 8 bases that match TRBD1. In germline, CDR1 is MNHEY, CDR2 SVGAGI. This CDR3 contains 15 residues. Germline trimming cut 3 bases from V and 0 bases from J; bases unmatched to any gene: 3. CDR3 DNA sequence: TGTGCCAGCAGTTATTCAGGGGGCTTGAACACTGAAGCTTTCTTT. Encoded protein: CASSYSGGLNTEAFF.

This sequence joins TRBV24-1 and TRBJ2-1, with TRBD1 as a possible D gene (6 bases). The V gene lost 6 bases and the J gene lost 7 bases, with 15 bases spanning the gap. The germline V gene has CDR1 KGHDR and CDR2 SFDVKD. The CDR3 is 14 residues long. DNA of the CDR3: TGTGCCACCAGTTTAGGGGGAAGGCGGAATGAGCAGTTCTTC. This gives the protein CATSLGGRRNEQFF.

The gene calls are TRBV4-3 and TRBJ2-3; tentatively, D is TRBD2 (6 bases). The V end was cut by 0 bases, the J end by 10 bases, with 11 bases between. There are 13 residues in the CDR3. Germline values: CDR1 LGHNA, CDR2 YSLEER. In nucleotides, the CDR3 is TGCGCCAGCAGCCAAGAGGGGAGGACCGCGCAGTATTTT. Protein: CASSQEGRTAQYF.

The CDR3 here is CASSPPGGMVTGYTF. Here the CDR3 DNA reads TGTGCCAGCAGCCCGCCGGGAGGGATGGTAACTGGCTACACCTTC. This sequence joins TRBV7-7 and TRBJ1-2; D call uncertain. The germline V gene has CDR1 SSHAT and CDR2 FNYEAQ (reference sequence). The V end lost 5 bases, the J end lost 7 bases, and 20 bases lay between the germline ends. This CDR3 contains 15 residues.

The chain recombines TRBV5-1 with TRBJ2-3, with 7 bases that match TRBD2. Germline values: CDR1 SGHRS, CDR2 YFSETQ. V shed 4 bases, J shed 1 base, and the junction held 6 bases outside the gene matches. CDR3 length equals 15 residues. The CDR3 is CASSRSSGGTDTQYF. DNA for the CDR3: TGCGCCAGCAGCCGTTCAAGCGGGGGCACAGATACGCAGTATTTT.

The chain uses TRBV18 and TRBJ2-7, with TRBD1 identical over 9 bases. Unmatched junction bases numbered 6, after V lost 3 bases and J lost 3 bases. The germline CDR1 and CDR2 sequences are KGHSH and LQKENI. This CDR3 spans 15 amino acids. The chain's CDR3 is CASSPGQGGHYEQYF. The CDR3 DNA is TGTGCCAGCTCACCGGGACAGGGAGGCCACTACGAGCAGTACTTC. Together with reference TRBV18 and TRBJ2-7, the CDR3 gives the full variable domain: NAGVMQNPRHLVRRRGQEARLRCSPMKGHSHVYWYRQLPEEGLKFMVYLQKENIIDESGMPKERFSAEFPKEGPSILRIQQVVRGDSAAYFCASSPGQGGHYEQYFGPGTRLTVT.

This CDR3 is CASSLGRNTEAFF. The CDR3 nucleotides are TGTGCCAGCAGCTTAGGTAGGAACACTGAAGCTTTCTTT. This rearrangement joins TRBV7-9 to TRBJ1-1; D gene uncertain. V lost 1 base to trimming and J lost 1 base, with 4 bases between them. Germline values: CDR1 SEHNR, CDR2 FQNEAQ (reference sequence). This CDR3 has 13 residues. Looking up the rest from reference TRBV7-9 and TRBJ1-1 gives the full variable domain: DTGVSQNPRHKITKRGQNVTFRCDPISEHNRLYWYRQTLGQGPEFLTYFQNEAQLEKSRLLSDRFSAERPKGSFSTLEIQRTEQGDSAMYLCASSLGRNTEAFFGQGTRLTVV.

V and J are TRBV7-2 and TRBJ2-5; 7 nucleotides agree with TRBD1. V gave up 5 bases and J gave up 5 bases; unmatched junction bases: 2. Germline loops: CDR1 SGHTA, CDR2 FQGNSA. The CDR3 spans 12 residues. CDR3 region: CASSQGGETQYF. In nucleotides, the CDR3 is TGTGCCAGCAGCCAAGGGGGCGAGACCCAGTACTTC.

The V and J genes are TRBV18 and TRBJ2-5; D is perhaps TRBD1 (7 bases). Germline V gives CDR1 KGHSH, CDR2 LQKENI. V lost 3 bases to trimming and J lost 1 base, with 12 bases between them. The CDR3 consists of 15 residues. The CDR3 nucleotides read TGTGCCAGCTCACCGCGACAGGGAGGCCAAGAGACCCAGTACTTC. Translated: CASSPRQGGQETQYF.

The chain recombines TRBV5-4 with TRBJ1-1; D not certain. The CDR3 totals 15 residues. Germline lookup yields CDR1 SGHNT and CDR2 YYREEE (reference sequence). Between the trimmed V and J ends, which lost 0 bases and 5 bases, there was a span of 14 bases. CDR3 loop: CASSLGGGGITEAFF. In nucleotides, the CDR3 is TGTGCCAGCAGCTTGGGCGGTGGCGGGATTACTGAAGCTTTCTTT.

The chain carries TRBV5-5 and TRBJ1-3; 7 bases match TRBD1. Germline CDR1 reads SGHKS; CDR2 reads YYEKEE (reference sequence). This CDR3 is built from 15 residues. With V trimmed by 0 bases and J by 2 bases, 2 bases remained unmatched. The CDR3 protein is CASSLVDRAGNTIYF. Written as DNA, the CDR3 is TGTGCCAGCAGCTTGGTCGACAGGGCTGGAAACACCATATATTTT.

For the CDR3, the DNA is TGTGCCAGTTCTCTGGCGGGCGCACCGTATTTT. As protein: CASSLAGAPYF. This chain links TRBV3-1 (or the pseudogene TRBV3-2) with TRBJ2-3; D may be TRBD2 (5 bases). Germline CDR1 LGHDT, CDR2 YNNKEL (reference sequence). CDR3 length equals 11 residues. V gave up 9 bases and J gave up 14 bases, with 18 bases separating them.

J is TRBJ2-1 and V is TRBV7-2; perhaps TRBD2 as D (7 bases). Germline assignment: CDR1 SGHTA and CDR2 FQGNSA. The V and J ends lost 3 bases and 4 bases respectively, with 19 bases between them. The length of the CDR3 is 17 residues. The CDR3 is CASSFTGRRGGYNEQFF. CDR3 coding DNA: TGTGCCAGCAGCTTTACTGGAAGAAGGGGGGGGTACAATGAGCAGTTCTTC.

Here the CDR3 reads CASSLEAGRWGYTF. CDR3 DNA: TGTGCCAGCAGCTTAGAGGCGGGGCGGTGGGGCTACACCTTC. The V gene is TRBV7-2, the J gene TRBJ1-2; possible D gene TRBD1, 5 bases. CDR1 and CDR2 from the germline V gene are SGHTA and FQGNSA. This CDR3 is built from 14 residues. V dropped 1 base and J dropped 8 bases, with 14 bases sitting between them.

V is TRBV11-2 and J is TRBJ2-2; a weak D match, TRBD1 (5 bases). The CDR3 runs to 17 residues. The V gene's germline CDR1 is SGHAT and CDR2 FQNNGV. V lost 5 bases to trimming and J lost 0 bases, with 16 bases between them. CDR3 in DNA: TGTGCCAGCAGCCAGATTAAAGGGGCGGCGAACACCGGGGAGCTGTTTTTT. Translation: CASSQIKGAANTGELFF.